This record looks at one TCR beta chain sequence and its context. There are a few counts of this clone. Which antigen it targets is not known. No base qualities exist here, and no much larger clone lies one base off it. Collaborating institutions collected whole blood in K2EDTA tubes following their own protocols. For TCRbeta analysis, collaborator samples were shipped as frozen whole blood, as isolated PBMCs, or as DNA extracted from either sample type. TCRbeta CDR3 regions were amplified from genomic DNA using the immunoSEQ Assay, a bias-controlled multiplex PCR. As for how the authors treated the data: Nucleated cell counts per sample were estimated from amplification of reference gene primers within the assay. To quantify the absolute abundance of each unique TCRbeta CDR3 rearrangement, sequence reads were collapsed and filtered. For each sample, productive Simpson clonality was calculated by taking the square root of Simpson's diversity index across productive rearrangements. This immuneACCESS table, as held by TCRdb, lists in-frame sequences with V and J called but not all clones. Of the missing ones, under half trace to an unresolved V gene in checked studies; the others have no known cause. The V and J calls and clone size were taken over from that table, and D and trimming were inferred from the DNA. The sample data list 200,000 to 250,000 clones, and roughly 86% of these were observed just once. Roughly 12% of the sample comes from the top ten.

This specimen belongs to a study of blood T cell repertoires in COVID-19 (dated by TCRdb to 2020 to 2022). In terms of the full investigation: Samples from collaborators originated in the United States, Italy and Spain and spanned both the acute and convalescent phases of COVID-19. The material from the prospective study consisted of cDNA or gDNA derived from T cells, B-cell-depleted T cells, or PBMCs. Subjects who had been exposed to COVID-19, were actively infected with it, or had recovered from it provided the deeply sampled blood TCRbeta repertoires that made up the dataset. A freely available public database, intended as a resource for researchers studying the immune response to SARS-CoV-2, is where the repertoires were released. Samples were obtained from the ongoing ImmuneRACE study (first 160 participants) and from approximately 1,200 subjects provided by 6 global collaborators. Nearly every sample came with metadata listing a de-identified subject ID, COVID-19 status, age in years and sex. HLA class I and class II types, where available, came from metadata supplied by the sample provider rather than from assay-based typing. Overall study outcomes, separate from this receptor: The amount of clinical and demographic metadata varied by source and participant and was provided uncurated.

The sample was peripheral blood. The receptor was derived from a woman in her thirties or forties with acute or convalescent COVID-19.

CDR3 protein: CASKRDRASNTEAFF. The bases are TGTGCCTCCAAACGGGACAGGGCTTCGAACACTGAAGCTTTCTTT. Recombination joined TRBV30 with TRBJ1-1; the central 9 bases match TRBD1. For CDR1 and CDR2, the germline V gene (reference sequence) lists GTSNPN and SVGIG. The V end gives up 7 bases and the J end 1 base, leaving 10 bases in the junction not matched to a gene. The CDR3 covers 15 residues, taking in both the cysteine and the phenylalanine. Here the CDR3 DNA is all that survives: 45 bases in frame from base 1.